These T cell receptor beta chains were read from a single sample in a study of cytomegalovirus exposure and HLA in healthy donors. Profiled with immunoSEQ multiplex PCR; TCRdb holds only in-frame clones, not every one. The table has under 200,000 clones, around 83% seen once; the top ten hold around 0.75%. Sample: PBMCs. All receptors derive from a woman aged 18-35 years in good health and CMV-seronegative. Each CDR3 is given with its conserved first and last residue. A D gene is named only where the DNA matches it firmly. The size of a clone is reported for some rows only, either as once, few or many, or as a class for expanded clones.

clone_size d_call j_call v_call cdr3_nt cdr3_aa
NA NA TRBJ1-2 TRBV7-3 TGTGCCAGCAGCTTAGATCATGGCACCCTCTATGGCTACACCTTC CASSLDHGTLYGYTF
few NA TRBJ2-5 TRBV28 TGTGCCAGCAGTTTAACAGGGCCAGAGACCCAGTACTTC CASSLTGPETQYF
once TRBD1 TRBJ2-5 TRBV6-5 TGTGCCAGCAGTCCAAGGGGGCAGCAAGAGACCCAGTACTTC CASSPRGQQETQYF
NA TRBD1 TRBJ2-7 TRBV6-1 TGTGCCAGCAGAGCCGGGACAGGGCGCCTCGAGCAGTACTTC CASRAGTGRLEQYF
NA TRBD2 TRBJ2-1 TRBV2 TGTGCCAGCAGGAGTGGGACGGGGGGACCGATGTTCTTC CASRSGTGGPMFF
NA NA TRBJ2-7 TRBV30 TGTGCCTGGAGTCGGTTTTCAAGCGGTTTCTACGAGCAGTACTTC CAWSRFSSGFYEQYF
NA TRBD1 TRBJ2-7 TRBV6-5 TGTGCCTGCATCCGGGACAGGGGGGCGTACGAGCAGTACTTC CACIRDRGAYEQYF
NA NA TRBJ2-2 TRBV10-3 TGTGCCATCAGTGAAGTCGCGGGCGGGGAGCTGTTTTTT CAISEVAGGELFF
NA NA TRBJ2-7 TRBV7-2 TGTGCCAGCAGCCGACATACAGTAAACTACGAGCAGTACTTC CASSRHTVNYEQYF
NA TRBD1 TRBJ2-7 TRBV6-5 TGTGCCAGCAGTTCAAGGGACAGGGGGCGCTACGAGCAGTACTTC CASSSRDRGRYEQYF
NA NA TRBJ2-3 TRBV9 TGTGCCAGCAGCGTAGGGTTGACGACTAGCACAGATACGCAGTATTTT CASSVGLTTSTDTQYF
NA NA TRBJ1-2 TRBV5-1 TGCGCCAGCAGCTTTCTCCCCGGACTTTCTCATCGTAACTATGGCTACACCTTC CASSFLPGLSHRNYGYTF
NA TRBD1 TRBJ1-5 TRBV6-5 TGTGCCAGCAGTTCCGGACAGGGGAATCAGCCCCAGCATTTT CASSSGQGNQPQHF